The 29 T cell receptor beta chains below all came from one sample that was sequenced in a study of molecular identifiers for immune sequencing clone quantification. TCRdb reprocessed the PCR reads with MiXCR, giving one entry per CDR3 protein. The profile shows 55,000 to 75,000 distinct CDR3 sequences, 15% to 20% of them singletons. Sequenced material: naive CD8+ T cells from blood, with Jurkat cell RNA spiked in. Regarding subset: FACS-sorted CD8+CD4-CCR7+CD45RA+ naive T cells. Receptor source: a human donor in good health. Some libraries in this study had Jurkat cell RNA spiked in.

This clonotype was observed at least ten times. V gene TRBV20-1 combines with J gene TRBJ2-2; D perhaps matches TRBD2 (6 bases). V lost 0 bases to trimming and J lost 4 bases, with 15 bases between them. CDR1 DFQATT and CDR2 SNEGSKA come from the germline V gene (reference sequence). CDR3 size: 16 residues. In nucleotides, the CDR3 is TGCAGTGCTAGAGATATCGAGACTAGAGGCACCGGGGAGCTGTTTTTT. It encodes CSARDIETRGTGELFF.

The sample holds many counts of this clonotype. CDR3 amino acids: CSVDPYNEQFF. The CDR3 nucleotides are TGCAGCGTTGATCCCTACAATGAGCAGTTCTTC. V usage is TRBV29-1 and J usage is TRBJ2-1; D is undetermined. The CDR3 spans 11 residues. Between the trimmed V and J ends, which lost 3 bases and 2 bases, there was a span of 2 bases. Germline V gives CDR1 SQVTM, CDR2 ANQGSEA.

The genes are TRBV12-3 or TRBV12-4 and TRBJ2-1; TRBD2 is a possible D gene (6 bases). Between the trimmed V and J ends, which lost 2 bases and 12 bases, there was a span of 11 bases. The CDR3 is 12 amino acids. This chain's CDR3 is CASSLSGSGQFF. Here the CDR3 DNA reads TGTGCCAGCAGTTTATCCGGGAGTGGGCAGTTCTTC.

This clonotype was recorded at least ten times. The V call is TRBV4-1, the J call TRBJ2-7; 10 nucleotides line up with TRBD2. Germline lookup yields CDR1 MGHRA and CDR2 YSYEKL. V was pared by 3 bases and J by 4 bases, with 15 bases of the junction left unmatched. The CDR3 totals 18 residues. As DNA, the CDR3 is TGCGCCAGCAGCCACCTAGCGGGGGCGTCGTTTGGGGTATACGAGCAGTACTTC. This translates into CASSHLAGASFGVYEQYF.

The table lists this clonotype with many counts. The rearrangement joins TRBV28 to TRBJ1-5, with D maybe TRBD1 (5 bases). Trimming removed 6 bases from V and 7 bases from J, with 16 bases in between. This CDR3 is 14 amino acids long. The V gene's germline CDR1 is MDHEN and CDR2 SYDVKM. In nucleotides, the CDR3 is TGTGCCAGCAGAAGACAGACTCGGCGCCAGCCCCAGCATTTT. It is translated as CASRRQTRRQPQHF.

This clonotype was seen at least ten times. The V call is TRBV27, the J call TRBJ2-3, with 14 bases lining up with TRBD2. Looked up from germline, CDR1 is MNHEY and CDR2 is SMNVEV (reference sequence). V was pared by 3 bases and J by 3 bases, with 11 bases of the junction left unmatched. The CDR3 runs 19 residues. CDR3 nucleotides: TGTGCCAGCAGTTTCCACACCGGGACTAGCGGGAGACTAACAGATACGCAGTATTTT. Encoded protein: CASSFHTGTSGRLTDTQYF.

This clonotype was picked up many times. V is TRBV27 and J is TRBJ1-2; 7 nucleotides align to TRBD1. Germline V lookup: CDR1 MNHEY, CDR2 SMNVEV (reference sequence). The CDR3 covers 14 residues. The V and J ends lost 2 bases and 4 bases, in that order; junction bases with no gene match: 4. CDR3 in DNA: TGTGCCAGCAGTTTAGGGGGACAGATCTATGGCTACACCTTC. This codes for CASSLGGQIYGYTF.

This clonotype was detected ten times or more. The chain is built from TRBV10-3 and TRBJ1-2; 8 nucleotides line up with TRBD1. The germline CDR1 and CDR2 sequences are ENHRY and SYGVKD. The CDR3 has 15 residues. J was trimmed by 4 bases and V by 0 bases; bases with no gene match: 4. The CDR3 nucleotides read TGTGCCATCAGTGAGTCGCAGGGGGCGTTCTATGGCTACACCTTC. Translated: CAISESQGAFYGYTF.

This clonotype was seen repeatedly, ten times or more. The genes are TRBV27 and TRBJ1-2; D unclear. V was cut by 3 bases and J by 8 bases, with 13 bases left in between. CDR1 and CDR2 (germline): MNHEY, SMNVEV (reference sequence). This CDR3 comprises 13 residues. CDR3 in DNA: TGTGCCAGCAGTTTCCGGCTGTCTCAAGGCTACACCTTC. The encoded protein is CASSFRLSQGYTF.

This chain joins TRBV13 and TRBJ2-1; D may correspond to TRBD1 or TRBD2 (6 bases each). The CDR3 consists of 15 residues. With 1 base removed from V and 9 bases from J, the gap between germline ends came to 16 bases. Germline lookup yields CDR1 PRHDT and CDR2 FYEKMQ (reference sequence). Written as DNA, the CDR3 is TGTGCCAGCAGCTTAGACGGGTGGGGGGCGGGTGAGCAGTTCTTC. This translates into CASSLDGWGAGEQFF.

This clonotype was counted many times. The chain links TRBV29-1 to TRBJ2-3; 7 positions agree with TRBD2. Germline loops: CDR1 SQVTM, CDR2 ANQGSEA. CDR3 length: 17 residues. V gave up 3 bases and J gave up 1 base; unmatched junction bases: 13. The CDR3 nucleotides read TGCAGCGTTGAGAATAGAGGACTAGTTCAAGGCACAGATACGCAGTATTTT. Amino acid sequence: CSVENRGLVQGTDTQYF.

About this clonotype: This may be a read error, as it is one base from a much larger clone. This rearrangement joins TRBV12-3 or TRBV12-4 to TRBJ2-1; TRBD2 agrees at 10 bases. This CDR3 has 13 amino acids. The chain's CDR3 is CASKAGGYNEQLF. In nucleotides, the CDR3 is TGTGCCAGCAAAGCGGGAGGGTACAATGAGCAGCTCTTC.

This clonotype was observed many times. V is TRBV7-9 and J is TRBJ2-5, with unresolved D. The V gene's germline CDR1 is SEHNR and CDR2 FQNEAQ (reference sequence). V was trimmed by 0 bases and J by 0 bases, leaving 5 bases between them. The CDR3 is 14 amino acids. This CDR3 reads CASSLAQNQETQYF. The CDR3 DNA sequence: TGTGCCAGCAGCTTAGCACAAAACCAAGAGACCCAGTACTTC.

Remarks on this clonotype: A much larger clonotype is one base distant, so this may be a read error. The chain combines TRBV28 with TRBJ2-2, with TRBD2 identical over 7 bases. This CDR3 region has 13 residues. Germline loops: CDR1 MDHEN, CDR2 SYDVKM. DNA for the CDR3: TGTGCCAGCGCAAACGACCAGGGAGGGGTGCTGTTTTTT. This codes for CASANDQGGVLFF.

V is TRBV28 and J is TRBJ2-1; the D gene is possibly TRBD2 (6 bases). The CDR3 runs 15 residues. Germline CDR1 is MDHEN and CDR2 is SYDVKM. The V end was cut by 4 bases, the J end by 5 bases, with 15 bases between. The CDR3 here is CASSSRGLSDNEQFF. The CDR3 DNA is TGTGCCAGCAGTTCCCGGGGGTTAAGTGACAATGAGCAGTTCTTC. Drawing the rest from reference TRBV28 and TRBJ2-1, the complete variable domain is DVKVTQSSRYLVKRTGEKVFLECVQDMDHENMFWYRQDPGLGLRLIYFSYDVKMKEKGDIPEGYSVSREKKERFSLILESASTNQTSMYLCASSSRGLSDNEQFFGPGTRLTVL.

This clonotype was counted many times. The rearrangement joins TRBV2 to TRBJ2-1; 9 bases line up with TRBD2. CDR1 and CDR2 (germline): SNHLY, FYNNEI. This CDR3 comprises 16 residues. With 5 bases clipped from V and 9 bases from J, the junction kept 14 bases outside the gene matches. The CDR3 nucleotides are TGTGCCAGCAGTTACCCGGGACTAGCTTACGCCGGTGAGCAGTTCTTC. It encodes CASSYPGLAYAGEQFF.

This clonotype showed up just a few times. The junction shows a germline mismatch at one end, possibly a read error. The CDR3 bases are TGTGCCAGCGGTTTATCTGGGACAGGCTGGGAGGGCTACACCTTC. Translation: CASGLSGTGWEGYTF. The chain combines TRBV27 with TRBJ1-2; 8 bases match TRBD1. This CDR3 contains 15 residues. Germline V gene lookup returns CDR1 MNHEY and CDR2 SMNVEV (reference sequence).

This clonotype was found many times. The V and J genes are TRBV7-9 and TRBJ1-1; D might be TRBD1 (6 bases). Trimming shortened V by 5 bases and J by 4 bases, and 20 bases separated the two germline ends. Germline V gene lookup returns CDR1 SEHNR and CDR2 FQNEAQ (reference sequence). The CDR3 is 16 amino acids. The CDR3 nucleotides are TGTGCCAGCAGCCCAAGCTTAACAGGGACGGGCACTGAAGCTTTCTTT. Protein sequence: CASSPSLTGTGTEAFF.

Many counts were recorded for this clonotype. The V and J genes are TRBV11-3 and TRBJ2-5, with D possibly matching TRBD1 (6 bases). The CDR3 length is 15 residues. V was clipped by 5 bases and J by 1 base, with 14 bases between them. The germline V gene has CDR1 SGHNT and CDR2 YENEEA. CDR3 DNA sequence: TGTGCCAGCAGCCTTAGGGGGTCCGCCCAAGAGACCCAGTACTTC. Translating gives CASSLRGSAQETQYF.

The chain combines TRBV10-1 with TRBJ2-1, with a possible D match to TRBD2 (5 bases). The CDR3 sequence is 15 residues long. V was pared by 3 bases and J by 7 bases, with 16 bases between. CDR1 is WNHNN and CDR2 is SYGVQD in the germline V gene (reference sequence). The CDR3 sequence: CASSENVGVRNEQFF. CDR3 DNA: TGCGCCAGCAGTGAAAATGTGGGAGTGAGGAATGAGCAGTTCTTC.

Many counts were recorded for this clonotype. CDR3 in amino acids: CASSLIRGSGAYNEQFF. CDR3 nucleotide sequence: TGCGCCAGCAGCCTTATCAGAGGAAGCGGGGCCTACAATGAGCAGTTCTTC. The rearrangement links TRBV4-1 to TRBJ2-1; 7 nucleotides agree with TRBD2. There are 17 residues in the CDR3. CDR1 is MGHRA and CDR2 is YSYEKL in the germline V gene. V was pared by 4 bases and J by 2 bases, with 11 bases of the junction left unmatched.

About this clonotype: One base away lies a much larger clone, so this may be a sequencing read error. This chain connects TRBV12-3 or TRBV12-4 to TRBJ1-1; D is undetermined. The ends were cut back, 8 bases at V and 2 bases at J, with 15 bases in the middle. The CDR3 contains 14 residues. CDR3 sequence reads: CASGHTTSNTEAFF. CDR3 sequence (DNA): TGTGCCAGCGGTCACACGACCAGTAACACTGAAGCTTTCTTT.

Many counts were recorded for this clonotype. The chain employs TRBV14 and TRBJ2-7, with a weak D call TRBD1 (5 bases). The CDR3 is made up of 12 amino acids. The V gene's germline CDR1 is SGHDN and CDR2 FVKESK. V dropped 4 bases and J dropped 4 bases, with 8 bases sitting between them. In DNA form, the CDR3 reads TGTGCCAGCAGCCTGTACAGGTACGAGCAGTACTTC. This encodes CASSLYRYEQYF.

With respect to this clonotype: A clone one base away is much larger, so this may be a read error. The J gene is TRBJ2-1, the V gene TRBV7-2; possible D gene TRBD1, 6 bases. The CDR3 runs 14 residues. Germline V CDR1 and CDR2: SGHTA, FQGNSA. The CDR3 sequence: CASRGTGFYNVQFF. The CDR3 region has the DNA TGTGCCAGCAGGGGTACAGGGTTCTACAATGTGCAGTTCTTC.

The V call is TRBV20-1, the J call TRBJ2-7; 7 positions match TRBD2. Germline V gene sequence: CDR1 DFQATT, CDR2 SNEGSKA (reference sequence). Unmatched junction bases numbered 13, after V lost 2 bases and J lost 3 bases. The CDR3 is made up of 16 amino acids. The CDR3 nucleotides read TGCAGTGCTAGACCACTAGCGTTAGGCTACTACTACGAGCAGTACTTC. Protein: CSARPLALGYYYEQYF.

This clonotype occurred once. This clone may be a read error of a much larger clone one base away. This chain links TRBV10-3 with TRBJ2-1, with D uncertain. In germline, CDR1 is ENHRY, CDR2 SYGVKD. V was clipped by 3 bases and J by 6 bases, with 9 bases between them. CDR3 size: 13 residues. The CDR3: CAISESSFNEQFF. Here the CDR3 DNA reads TGTGCCATCAGTGAATCCAGTTTCAATGAGCAGTTCTTC.

The chain joins TRBV6-5 to TRBJ1-1, with a tentative D call TRBD1 (6 bases). The CDR3 contains 13 residues. CDR1 MNHEY and CDR2 SVGAGI come from the germline V gene. Trimming left V 5 bases short and J 4 bases short, with 11 bases between. This CDR3 reads CASSPGQGTEAFF. In DNA form, the CDR3 reads TGTGCCAGCAGTCCGGGACAAGGCACTGAAGCTTTCTTT.

About this clonotype itself: An end of the junction does not agree with germline; a read error may underlie this. The V gene is TRBV20-1, the J gene TRBJ2-5; D is unresolved. The CDR3 runs to 13 residues. CDR1 is DFQATT, CDR2 SNEGSKA, per germline (reference sequence). In DNA, the CDR3 is TGCAATGCTAGAGATCTAGGGCAAGAGACCCAGTACTTC. This sequence encodes CNARDLGQETQYF.

This clonotype was detected once. Possible read error: a much larger clone is one base away. The V call is TRBV7-9, the J call TRBJ1-3, with D hard to call. Looked up from germline, CDR1 is SEHNR and CDR2 is FQNEAQ (reference sequence). The CDR3 is 10 residues long. DNA for the CDR3: TGTGCCGGCAGCCTCAACACCATATATTTT. Translated, it gives CAGSLNTIYF.